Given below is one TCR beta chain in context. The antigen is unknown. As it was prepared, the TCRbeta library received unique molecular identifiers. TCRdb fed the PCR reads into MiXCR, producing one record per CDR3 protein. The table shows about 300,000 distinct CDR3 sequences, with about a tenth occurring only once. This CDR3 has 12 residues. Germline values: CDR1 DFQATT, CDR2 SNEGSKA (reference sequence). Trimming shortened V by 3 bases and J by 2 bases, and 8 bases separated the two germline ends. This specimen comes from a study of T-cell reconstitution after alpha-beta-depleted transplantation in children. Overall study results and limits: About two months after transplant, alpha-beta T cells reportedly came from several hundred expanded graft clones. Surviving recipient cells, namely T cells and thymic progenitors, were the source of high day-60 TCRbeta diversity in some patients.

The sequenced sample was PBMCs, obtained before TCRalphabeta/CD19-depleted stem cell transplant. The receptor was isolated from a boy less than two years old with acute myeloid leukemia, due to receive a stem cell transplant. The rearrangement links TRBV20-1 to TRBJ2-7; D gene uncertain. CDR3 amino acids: CSARTDTYEQYF. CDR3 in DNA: TGCAGTGCTAGGACGGATACCTACGAGCAGTACTTC.